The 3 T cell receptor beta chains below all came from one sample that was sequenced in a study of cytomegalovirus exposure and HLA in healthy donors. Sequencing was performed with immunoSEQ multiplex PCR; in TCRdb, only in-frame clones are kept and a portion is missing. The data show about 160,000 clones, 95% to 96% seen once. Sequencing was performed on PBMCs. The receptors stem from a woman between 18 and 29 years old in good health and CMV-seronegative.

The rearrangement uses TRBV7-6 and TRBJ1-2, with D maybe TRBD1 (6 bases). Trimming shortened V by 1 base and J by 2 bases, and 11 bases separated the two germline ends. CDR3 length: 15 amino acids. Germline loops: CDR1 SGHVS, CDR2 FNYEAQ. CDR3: CASSLEAGANYGYTF. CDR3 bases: TGTGCCAGCAGCTTAGAGGCAGGGGCCAACTATGGCTACACCTTC.

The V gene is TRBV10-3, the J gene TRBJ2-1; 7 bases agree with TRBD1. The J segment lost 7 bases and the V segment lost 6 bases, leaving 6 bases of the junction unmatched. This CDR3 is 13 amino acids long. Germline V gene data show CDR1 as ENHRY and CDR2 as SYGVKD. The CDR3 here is CAISQTGENEQFF. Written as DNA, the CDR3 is TGTGCCATCAGCCAAACAGGGGAAAATGAGCAGTTCTTC.

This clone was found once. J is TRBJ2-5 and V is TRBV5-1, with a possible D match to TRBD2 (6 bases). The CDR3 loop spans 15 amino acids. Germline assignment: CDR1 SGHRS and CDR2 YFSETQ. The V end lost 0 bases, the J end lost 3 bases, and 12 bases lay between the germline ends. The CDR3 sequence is CASSLALLAEETQYF. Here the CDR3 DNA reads TGCGCCAGCAGCTTGGCCCTACTAGCTGAAGAGACCCAGTACTTC.